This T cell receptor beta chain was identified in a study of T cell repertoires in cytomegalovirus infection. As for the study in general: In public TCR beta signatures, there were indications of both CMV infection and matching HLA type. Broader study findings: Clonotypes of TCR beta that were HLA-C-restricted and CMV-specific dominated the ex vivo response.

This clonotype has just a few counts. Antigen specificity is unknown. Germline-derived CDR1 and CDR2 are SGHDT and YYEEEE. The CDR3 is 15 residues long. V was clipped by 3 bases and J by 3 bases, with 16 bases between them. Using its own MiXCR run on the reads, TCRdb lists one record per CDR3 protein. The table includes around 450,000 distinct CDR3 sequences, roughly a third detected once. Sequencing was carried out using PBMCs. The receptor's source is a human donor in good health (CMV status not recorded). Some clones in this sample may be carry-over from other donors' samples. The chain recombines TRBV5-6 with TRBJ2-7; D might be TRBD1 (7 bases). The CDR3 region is CASSSRGGGYYEQYF. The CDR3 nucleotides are TGTGCCAGCAGCTCCCGAGGAGGGGGCTACTACGAGCAGTACTTC.